The 21 T cell receptor beta chains presented below share a single source sample, sequenced in a study of OX40 agonist ivuxolimab in advanced cancers. Clones were read by immunoSEQ multiplex PCR, and TCRdb kept only the in-frame ones, dropping some. This sample has approximately 120,000 clones; 85% to 95% occur once, and the top ten carry approximately 0.81%. The input for sequencing was CD4+ or CD8+ T cells sorted from blood, taken in a trial of the OX40 agonist ivuxolimab. The receptor source for this set is an adult with an advanced solid tumor such as melanoma, head and neck, liver or kidney cancer.

The chain links TRBV10-3 to TRBJ1-1; the D gene is possibly TRBD1 (5 bases). With 7 bases removed from V and 2 bases from J, the gap between germline ends came to 14 bases. The CDR3 consists of 14 residues. CDR1 is ENHRY, CDR2 SYGVKD, per germline. CDR3 amino acids: CAITDGRGNTEAFF. DNA of the CDR3: TGTGCCATCACCGACGGTAGGGGAAACACTGAAGCTTTCTTT.

The chain combines TRBV19 with TRBJ2-3; 10 nucleotides agree with TRBD2. The CDR3 consists of 16 residues. Trimming took 5 bases from V and 2 from J; bases not matched to a gene: 7. Germline V CDR1 and CDR2: LNHDA, SQIVND (reference sequence). CDR3 in amino acids: CASSPRTSGYTDTQYF. Written as DNA, the CDR3 is TGTGCCAGTAGTCCTCGGACTAGCGGATACACAGATACGCAGTATTTT.

This clone appeared once. The chain links TRBV5-4 to TRBJ1-2; the D gene is possibly TRBD1 (6 bases). The CDR3 is 13 amino acids. V shed 9 bases and J shed 2 bases, with 14 bases lying between them. Looked up from germline, CDR1 is SGHNT and CDR2 is YYREEE (reference sequence). The CDR3 is CANGPTGNYGYTF. The CDR3 nucleotides are TGTGCCAACGGACCAACAGGGAACTATGGCTACACCTTC.

The chain is built from TRBV7-2 and TRBJ1-4; TRBD1 is a possible D gene (5 bases). Per the germline V gene, CDR1 is SGHTA and CDR2 is FQGNSA. The V end lost 5 bases, the J end lost 0 bases, and 16 bases lay between the germline ends. CDR3 length: 17 residues. As DNA, the CDR3 is TGTGCCAGCAGCCGCATAGGGACGGCCGCAACTAATGAAAAACTGTTTTTT. This gives the protein CASSRIGTAATNEKLFF.

This chain joins TRBV5-1 and TRBJ2-1; D is ambiguous. V shed 0 bases and J shed 7 bases, with 11 bases lying between them. The CDR3 length is 14 residues. Germline-derived CDR1 and CDR2 are SGHRS and YFSETQ. The CDR3 region is CASSLGLVGNEQFF. In DNA form, the CDR3 reads TGCGCCAGCAGCTTGGGACTCGTGGGGAATGAGCAGTTCTTC.

This clone was picked up one time. The rearrangement uses TRBV18 and TRBJ2-7; unclear D gene. Germline V CDR1 and CDR2: KGHSH, LQKENI. The CDR3 is 14 amino acids. V was pared by 3 bases and J by 0 bases, with 9 bases between. The chain's CDR3 is CASSPAYSSYEQYF. The CDR3 DNA sequence: TGTGCCAGCTCACCTGCTTACAGCTCCTACGAGCAGTACTTC.

The chain joins TRBV9 to TRBJ2-3, with TRBD2 identical over 10 bases. The CDR3 extends over 17 amino acids. In germline, CDR1 is SGDLS, CDR2 YYNGEE. With 4 bases clipped from V and 2 bases from J, the junction kept 10 bases outside the gene matches. CDR3 bases: TGTGCCAGCAGCCCCGGCCTAGCGGGAGTACCCACAGATACGCAGTATTTT. This codes for CASSPGLAGVPTDTQYF.

The rearrangement links TRBV27 to TRBJ2-6, with D unclear. Germline CDR1 and CDR2: MNHEY and SMNVEV (reference sequence). Between the trimmed V and J ends, which lost 6 bases and 1 base, there was a span of 10 bases. This CDR3 region has 15 residues. This CDR3 is CASRLIQSGANVLTF. CDR3 nucleotides: TGTGCCAGCAGACTTATACAGTCTGGGGCCAACGTCCTGACTTTC.

The chain employs TRBV27 and TRBJ2-1; 8 bases align to TRBD2. Germline V gene lookup returns CDR1 MNHEY and CDR2 SMNVEV (reference sequence). The CDR3 is made up of 15 amino acids. Losses at the gene ends were 6 bases for V and 8 bases for J; bases not matched to a gene: 12. Here the CDR3 DNA reads TGTGCCAGCAGCATGGCGGGACTAGGGATCCATGAGCAGTTCTTC. Its translation: CASSMAGLGIHEQFF.

This chain joins TRBV6-6 and TRBJ1-4; D perhaps matches TRBD1 (6 bases). Germline V CDR1 and CDR2: MNHNY, SVGAGI (reference sequence). V shed 6 bases and J shed 7 bases, with 18 bases lying between them. The CDR3 loop spans 15 amino acids. In nucleotides, the CDR3 is TGTGCCAGCAGATTCACGGGACAAGGCGGTGAAAAACTGTTTTTT. Its translation is CASRFTGQGGEKLFF.

The J gene is TRBJ1-4, the V gene TRBV10-3, with D possibly being TRBD1 (6 bases). CDR1 and CDR2 from the germline V gene are ENHRY and SYGVKD. The CDR3 is 13 residues long. Trimming left V 9 bases short and J 6 bases short, with 14 bases between. The CDR3 protein is CAIAGAADEKLFF. CDR3 nucleotides: TGTGCCATTGCGGGGGCAGCGGATGAAAAACTGTTTTTT.

The V and J genes are TRBV5-1 and TRBJ1-4; no firm D call. The CDR3 is 14 amino acids. V was cut by 2 bases and J by 3 bases, with 8 bases left in between. In germline, CDR1 is SGHRS, CDR2 YFSETQ. CDR3 amino acids: CASSFRTPNEKLFF. As DNA, the CDR3 is TGCGCCAGCAGCTTTCGGACCCCTAATGAAAAACTGTTTTTT.

The chain is built from TRBV9 and TRBJ2-7; D may be TRBD2 (6 bases). The CDR3 has 14 residues. Germline-derived CDR1 and CDR2 are SGDLS and YYNGEE. Trimming removed 0 bases at V and 4 bases at J, with 11 bases between. The CDR3, as DNA: TGTGCCAGCAGCGTAGCGGGAGATGGGTACGAGCAGTACTTC. The encoded protein is CASSVAGDGYEQYF. Full variable domain (rest looked up from reference TRBV9 and TRBJ2-7): DSGVTQTPKHLITATGQRVTLRCSPRSGDLSVYWYQQSLDQGLQFLIQYYNGEERAKGNILERFSAQQFPDLHSELNLSSLELGDSALYFCASSVAGDGYEQYFGPGTRLTVT.

The chain has TRBV5-1 and TRBJ2-1; 10 nucleotides agree with TRBD2. The CDR3 loop spans 17 amino acids. V was clipped by 0 bases and J by 0 bases; unmatched bases: 3. CDR1 is SGHRS and CDR2 is YFSETQ in the germline V gene. CDR3 in DNA: TGCGCCAGCAGCTTGGGACTAGCGGGTTTCTCCTACAATGAGCAGTTCTTC. This sequence encodes CASSLGLAGFSYNEQFF.

The chain joins TRBV10-1 to TRBJ2-3; D unresolved. Between the trimmed V and J ends, which lost 0 bases and 3 bases, there was a span of 1 base. The CDR3 has 12 amino acids. Germline CDR1 is WNHNN and CDR2 is SYGVQD (reference sequence). CDR3 sequence (DNA): TGCGCCAGCAGTGAGTCGACAGATACGCAGTATTTT. It is translated as CASSESTDTQYF.

This clone was counted once. The V gene is TRBV11-2, the J gene TRBJ2-1; 9 positions agree with TRBD2. In germline, CDR1 is SGHAT, CDR2 FQNNGV. V trimming: 3 bases; J trimming: 9 bases; junction bases outside the gene matches: 15. The length of the CDR3 is 17 residues. The DNA of the CDR3 is TGTGCCAGCAGCTTTTTCCGACTAGCGGTAAAGGAGAGTGAGCAGTTCTTC. The encoded protein is CASSFFRLAVKESEQFF.

V and J are TRBV19 and TRBJ2-5; 10 bases are shared with TRBD1. TRBJ2-7 explains the end of the DNA better; the J call may be wrong. The length of the CDR3 is 15 residues. CDR1 and CDR2 (germline): LNHDA, SQIVND (reference sequence). CDR3 region: CASSLDRGQFYEQYF. CDR3 coding DNA: TGTGCCAGTAGCCTTGACAGGGGGCAGTTCTACGAGCAGTACTTC.

This chain joins TRBV7-9 and TRBJ2-2; 8 bases are shared with TRBD2. This CDR3 has 15 amino acids. V lost 2 bases to trimming and J lost 5 bases; unmatched junction nucleotides: 4. Germline V lookup: CDR1 SEHNR, CDR2 FQNEAQ (reference sequence). This chain's CDR3 is CASSLPGGGTGELFF. CDR3 DNA sequence: TGTGCCAGCAGCTTACCGGGAGGGGGGACCGGGGAGCTGTTTTTT.

This sequence joins TRBV7-2 and TRBJ1-5; 10 nucleotides agree with TRBD1. The trim removed 5 bases at V and 7 bases at J, leaving 8 bases unmatched. The CDR3 is 15 amino acids. In germline, CDR1 is SGHTA, CDR2 FQGNSA. The CDR3 nucleotides are TGTGCCAGCAGCCTAATGACAGGGGGCGCGCAGCCCCAGCATTTT. Translated, it gives CASSLMTGGAQPQHF. Supplemented by reference TRBV7-2 and TRBJ1-5, the full variable domain reads GAGVSQSPSNKVTEKGKDVELRCDPISGHTALYWYRQSLGQGLEFLIYFQGNSAPDKSGLPSDRFSAERTGGSVSTLTIQRTQQEDSAVYLCASSLMTGGAQPQHFGDGTRLSIL.

The CDR3 DNA is TGTGCCAGCAGCTTCACAGATTCAGGGGGCACTGAAGCTTTCTTT. Translation gives CASSFTDSGGTEAFF. J is TRBJ1-1 and V is TRBV5-6; the match to TRBD1 covers 7 bases. Germline V gene data show CDR1 as SGHDT and CDR2 as YYEEEE. This CDR3 comprises 15 residues. With 2 bases clipped from V and 4 bases from J, the junction kept 8 bases outside the gene matches.

Of note for this clone: This same CDR3 is encoded by further DNA sequences in the sample. CDR3 DNA: TGCGCCAGCAGCCTAGGGACAGGCAATCAGCCCCAGCATTTT. Residues: CASSLGTGNQPQHF. The rearrangement joins TRBV5-1 to TRBJ1-5, with 7 bases aligning to TRBD1. Losses at the gene ends were 4 bases for V and 2 bases for J; bases not matched to a gene: 3. Germline-derived CDR1 and CDR2 are SGHRS and YFSETQ. The CDR3 extends over 14 amino acids. Looking up the rest from reference TRBV5-1 and TRBJ1-5 gives the full variable domain: KAGVTQTPRYLIKTRGQQVTLSCSPISGHRSVSWYQQTPGQGLQFLFEYFSETQRNKGNFPGRFSGRQFSNSRSEMNVSTLELGDSALYLCASSLGTGNQPQHFGDGTRLSIL.